This TCR beta chain emerged from a study of shared clonotypes between healthy human individuals. Regarding the study as a whole: Estimated clonotype richness was generally higher in naive than memory subsets. Around 5.4% of naive CD4 clonotypes were common to several donors.

Assay used: immunoSEQ multiplex PCR; TCRdb lists only in-frame clones, some missing. The data show a few million clones, 90% to 97% seen once. V dropped 6 bases and J dropped 0; count of bases not matched to a gene: 10. This CDR3 has 17 amino acids. CDR1 PRHDT and CDR2 FYEKMQ come from the germline V gene (reference sequence). Worth noting for this clone: Its antigen is undetermined.

Only Caucasian adults living in Nashville, Tennessee made up the donor group. Sample: naive CD4+ T cells sorted from blood. Described subset: CD45RA+ positively selected. The sequence came from a man younger than 35 in good health. The chain has TRBV13 and TRBJ1-1, with 10 bases aligning to TRBD1. For the CDR3, the DNA is TGTGCCAGCAGGAGGGACAGGGGATTGCCCATGAACACTGAAGCTTTCTTT. Translated: CASRRDRGLPMNTEAFF.